These T cell receptor beta chains were read from a single sample in a study of blood T cell repertoires in COVID-19. TCRdb's table, derived via immunoSEQ multiplex PCR, lists solely in-frame clones and lacks some. In the table there are 200,000 to 250,000 clones, around nine tenths of which are singletons. Source material: peripheral blood. The receptors shown here come from a woman aged 55-75 years with acute or convalescent COVID-19. Each CDR3 is given with its conserved first and last residue. Fields, in order: clone size, V gene, D gene, J gene, CDR3 DNA, CDR3 protein. The D gene is left open where the match is weak. Not every row has a clone size; where given, it reads once, few, many or a size class.

-,TRBV27,TRBD1,TRBJ2-3,TGTGCCAGCAGTTTATATGGGACAGGGACCGCCGGGAATACGCAGTATTTT,CASSLYGTGTAGNTQYF
-,TRBV7-9,-,TRBJ1-4,TGTGCCAGCAGCTTAGTGGGGGGTCGGGAAAAACTGTTTTTT,CASSLVGGREKLFF
-,TRBV7-9,TRBD2,TRBJ2-3,TGTGCCAGCAGCTCCGGACTAGCGGGAGAGCTACAGGGGTCAGATACGCAGTATTTT,CASSSGLAGELQGSDTQYF
-,TRBV7-6,TRBD1,TRBJ2-3,TGTGCCAGCAGCTTGTTCTTTGGACAGGGGAACACAGATACGCAGTATTTT,CASSLFFGQGNTDTQYF
once,TRBV9,-,TRBJ2-1,TGTGCCAGCAGCGTAGTTGTCAGCGACTGGGTGAAGCAGTTCTTC,CASSVVVSDWVKQFF
-,TRBV20-1,-,TRBJ2-6,TGCAGTGCTAGTGGCGGGGTTGGGGCCAACGTCCTGACTTTC,CSASGGVGANVLTF
-,TRBV10-3,TRBD1,TRBJ1-3,TGTGCCATCAGGAGGGCCGACAGGGAGGGAAACACCATATATTTT,CAIRRADREGNTIYF
-,TRBV28,TRBD2,TRBJ2-7,TGTGCCAGCAGTAAAGCTAGCGGCTACGAGCAGTACTTC,CASSKASGYEQYF
-,TRBV3-1/TRBV3-2,TRBD2,TRBJ2-3,TGTGCCAGCAGCCAAGATCCCAGCGGGGTTTTGGATACGCAGTATTTT,CASSQDPSGVLDTQYF
once,TRBV30,-,TRBJ1-4,TGTGCCTGGAGCCGGGACTCTACTAATGAAAAACTGTTTTTT,CAWSRDSTNEKLFF
-,TRBV5-1,TRBD2,TRBJ2-7,TGCGCCAGCAGCGTTAGCGGGACGAAGTACTTC,CASSVSGTKYF
-,TRBV3-1/TRBV3-2,TRBD1,TRBJ2-3,TGTGCCAGCAGCCAGGGAAGGGGGCCAGATACGCAGTATTTT,CASSQGRGPDTQYF
-,TRBV5-5,TRBD1,TRBJ1-1,TGTGCCAGCAGCCCTTCGGACAGGGGGCAAAGTGAAGCTTTCTTT,CASSPSDRGQSEAFF
few,TRBV7-2,-,TRBJ2-5,TGTGCCAGCAGCTTCCGCGCACGGTACCAAGAGACCCAGTACTTC,CASSFRARYQETQYF
-,TRBV29-1,TRBD2,TRBJ2-3,TGCAGCGTGATCGGGACTAGCGGGGGGGCCATAGATACGCAGTATTTT,CSVIGTSGGAIDTQYF
-,TRBV5-1,-,TRBJ1-1,TGCGCCAGCAGTCACGTCGGGATGGCCGAGGCAGAAGCTTTCTTT,CASSHVGMAEAEAFF
-,TRBV7-3,TRBD2,TRBJ2-2,TGTGCCAGCAGCCCCTCTATAGCGGGCTCGAACACCGGGGAGCTGTTTTTT,CASSPSIAGSNTGELFF
-,TRBV19,-,TRBJ1-3,TGTGCCAGTAGTATGGCTCGGCAGGCTGGAAACACCATATATTTT,CASSMARQAGNTIYF
-,TRBV7-6,TRBD1,TRBJ1-1,TGTGCCAGCAGCATTAGGACAGGGCCGAACACTGAAGCTTTCTTT,CASSIRTGPNTEAFF
few,TRBV6-6,TRBD1,TRBJ2-7,TGTGCCACTTTAACAAGACAGGGAAGACTCTACGAGCAGTACTTC,CATLTRQGRLYEQYF
-,TRBV6-5,-,TRBJ1-4,TGTGCCAGCAGTCCCCAGGGGAATGAAAAACTGTTTTTT,CASSPQGNEKLFF
few,TRBV5-8,TRBD1,TRBJ1-2,TGTGCCAGCAGCGTGGCCGGGACAGCCTCTAACTATGGCTACACCTTC,CASSVAGTASNYGYTF
-,TRBV14,-,TRBJ1-2,TGTGCCAGCAGTTTGCGGGGGAACTATGGCTACACCTTC,CASSLRGNYGYTF
-,TRBV6-7,TRBD1,TRBJ1-4,TGTGCCAGCAGTTACTGTAAGGTCAGGGGGGCGAATTCGACTAATGAAAAACTGTTTTTT,CASSYCKVRGANSTNEKLFF
-,TRBV10-1,TRBD2,TRBJ2-1,TGCGCCAGCAGTGGAAGGAGCGGGAGCTTTAATGAGCAGTTCTTC,CASSGRSGSFNEQFF
-,TRBV7-6,TRBD1,TRBJ2-1,TGTGCCAGCACGGGACAGGGGGCCCATGAGCAGTTCTTC,CASTGQGAHEQFF
-,TRBV6-5,TRBD1,TRBJ2-5,TGTGCCAGCAGTTACCCCAGGACAGGGGGTGGGGAGACCCAGTACTTC,CASSYPRTGGGETQYF
once,TRBV6-5,-,TRBJ2-3,TGTGCCAGCAGTTACTCAGACAGAATCACAGATACGCAGTATTTT,CASSYSDRITDTQYF
-,TRBV4-3,TRBD2,TRBJ2-5,TGCGCCAGCAGCCCGGGACTAGCGGCAGAGACCCAGTACTTC,CASSPGLAAETQYF
-,TRBV6-2/TRBV6-3,TRBD1,TRBJ1-4,TGTGCCAGCAGTTACTTTGGACAGGGAACGGCAACTAATGAAAAACTGTTTTTT,CASSYFGQGTATNEKLFF